A single sample is the source of the 10 T cell receptor beta chains below, sequenced in a study of CD8 T cells in ankylosing spondylitis. Each CDR3 protein gets one entry after TCRdb re-called the 5' RACE reads with MiXCR. The sample lists roughly 200,000 distinct CDR3 sequences, about 26% occurring once. The sample consisted of blood, either unsorted or a sorted T cell fraction (not recorded which). Source of these receptors: a male donor with ankylosing spondylitis or in good health (not recorded which).

Details on this clonotype: At one end, the junction sequence differs from germline, possibly due to a read error. The gene calls are TRBV12-3 or TRBV12-4 and TRBJ1-2; no clear D. This CDR3 region has 10 residues. CDR3 sequence (DNA): TGTGCCAGCAGTTTGAGGGAAACGCTGTTC. This codes for CASSLRETLF.

The chain has TRBV7-3 and TRBJ2-2; 12 bases are shared with TRBD1. Germline V CDR1 and CDR2: SGHTA, FQGTGA. V shed 5 bases, J shed 7 bases, and the junction held 11 bases outside the gene matches. This CDR3 contains 17 residues. CDR3 DNA sequence: TGTGCCAGCAGCCCAATCCCGGGACAGGGGGCCATCGGGGAGCTGTTTTTT. This codes for CASSPIPGQGAIGELFF.

Concerning this clonotype itself: A much larger clonotype is one base distant, so this may be a read error. The gene calls are TRBV20-1 and TRBJ2-4; 11 bases are a match to TRBD1. The CDR3 has 15 amino acids. Germline V gene data show CDR1 as DFQATT and CDR2 as SNEGSKA (reference sequence). The CDR3 is CSARFAGQGENIRYF. The CDR3, as DNA: TGCAGTGCTAGGTTTGCGGGACAGGGGGAAAACATTCGGTACTTC.

This clonotype has ten or more counts. CDR3: CASSTGTSGYNEQFF. The CDR3 coding sequence is TGCGCCAGCAGCACGGGGACTAGCGGGTACAATGAGCAGTTCTTC. This chain uses TRBV5-1 with TRBJ2-1; 12 bases agree with TRBD2. V shed 4 bases, J shed 4 bases, and the junction held 3 bases outside the gene matches. This CDR3 has 15 residues. Per the germline V gene, CDR1 is SGHRS and CDR2 is YFSETQ. The variable domain in full, completed from reference TRBV5-1 and TRBJ2-1, reads KAGVTQTPRYLIKTRGQQVTLSCSPISGHRSVSWYQQTPGQGLQFLFEYFSETQRNKGNFPGRFSGRQFSNSRSEMNVSTLELGDSALYLCASSTGTSGYNEQFFGPGTRLTVL.

J is TRBJ2-6 and V is TRBV6-5; no firm D call. The CDR3 loop spans 16 amino acids. V was shortened by 2 bases and J by 1 base, with 9 bases between the two germline ends. Germline assignment: CDR1 MNHEY and CDR2 SVGAGI. The CDR3 protein is CASSYATLSGANVLTF. CDR3 in DNA: TGTGCCAGCAGTTACGCGACACTGTCTGGGGCCAACGTCCTGACTTTC.

This clonotype was picked up many times. This CDR3 reads CASSVEDRSSYNEQFF. CDR3 DNA: TGTGCCAGCAGCGTAGAGGACCGAAGCTCCTACAATGAGCAGTTCTTC. This chain uses TRBV9 with TRBJ2-1; D is undetermined. The CDR3 totals 16 residues. Germline CDR1 SGDLS, CDR2 YYNGEE. Trimming took 0 bases from V and 0 from J, leaving 10 bases between them.

This clonotype was picked up many times. The CDR3 DNA is TGCAGTGCTAATCCACATGACGGGGGCCCTGAAGCTTTCTTT. Its protein product is CSANPHDGGPEAFF. This sequence joins TRBV20-1 and TRBJ1-1; D is perhaps TRBD1 (6 bases). There are 14 residues in the CDR3. V was clipped by 4 bases and J by 6 bases, with 18 bases between them. Germline loops: CDR1 DFQATT, CDR2 SNEGSKA (reference sequence).

This clonotype occurred many times. The J gene is TRBJ2-1, the V gene TRBV10-3; D gene ambiguous. CDR3 length equals 13 residues. Per germline, CDR1 ENHRY and CDR2 SYGVKD. V dropped 1 base and J dropped 4 bases, with 5 bases sitting between them. CDR3 in amino acids: CAISELEYNEQFF. CDR3 nucleotides: TGTGCCATCAGTGAGTTGGAGTACAATGAGCAGTTCTTC.

The chain uses TRBV5-5 and TRBJ2-7; D is possibly TRBD2 (6 bases). CDR1 and CDR2 from the germline V gene are SGHKS and YYEKEE (reference sequence). The CDR3 totals 13 residues. V shed 1 base and J shed 6 bases, with 11 bases lying between them. CDR3 DNA sequence: TGTGCCAGCAGCTTGATAGTGGGACTCGAGCAGTACTTC. This codes for CASSLIVGLEQYF.

This clonotype came up a few times. This sequence joins TRBV11-2 and TRBJ2-1, with TRBD1 matching over 10 bases. Per the germline V gene, CDR1 is SGHAT and CDR2 is FQNNGV. The V gene end was trimmed by 5 bases and the J gene end by 9 bases; junction bases not matched to a gene: 10. The CDR3 totals 15 residues. CDR3 sequence: CASSKGQGQGAEQFF. The CDR3, as DNA: TGTGCCAGCAGCAAGGGACAGGGGCAAGGAGCTGAGCAGTTCTTC.